The 6 T cell receptor beta chains below come from one sample, sequenced in a study of circulating and synovial CD4+ cells in juvenile arthritis. TCRdb's table, derived via immunoSEQ multiplex PCR, lists solely in-frame clones and lacks some. The repertoire includes fewer than 35,000 clones, around 95% of them detected once, and around 2.8% sits in the top ten. Sequencing was carried out using CD4+ T cells from blood. Receptors originate from a human donor with juvenile idiopathic arthritis.

The chain carries TRBV30 and TRBJ2-5; perhaps TRBD1 as D (6 bases). This CDR3 has 14 amino acids. Germline V gene sequence: CDR1 GTSNPN, CDR2 SVGIG (reference sequence). The germline V and J ends were trimmed by 2 bases and 6 bases, with 16 bases remaining between them. The DNA for the CDR3 is TGTGCCTGGAGTCCTGACAGGAGTCAAAAGACCCAGTACTTC. It encodes CAWSPDRSQKTQYF.

V usage is TRBV4-1 and J usage is TRBJ2-3, with TRBD2 identical over 7 bases. CDR1 and CDR2 from the germline V gene are MGHRA and YSYEKL. The CDR3 is 16 amino acids. With V trimmed by 4 bases and J by 4 bases, 11 bases remained unmatched. The DNA of the CDR3 is TGCGCCAGCAGCCCTATAGCGGGCCGGGGCGCAGATACGCAGTATTTT. Amino acids: CASSPIAGRGADTQYF.

This chain connects TRBV5-1 to TRBJ2-7; a weak D match, TRBD2 (6 bases). V was clipped by 4 bases and J by 5 bases, with 19 bases between them. The germline gives CDR1 SGHRS, CDR2 YFSETQ. This CDR3 contains 15 residues. The DNA for the CDR3 is TGCGCCAGCAGCCTCCCCGGGGGACCTTCTAACGAGCAGTACTTC. It codes for CASSLPGGPSNEQYF.

J is TRBJ1-1 and V is TRBV6-5; D might be TRBD1 (6 bases). CDR1 is MNHEY and CDR2 is SVGAGI in the germline V gene. This CDR3 has 16 amino acids. Trimming stripped 4 bases from V and 3 bases from J, with 18 bases between. This chain's CDR3 is CASSSNREPAYTEAFF. The CDR3 nucleotides read TGTGCCAGCAGTTCAAACAGGGAACCCGCGTACACTGAAGCTTTCTTT.

This sequence joins TRBV4-1 and TRBJ1-2, with 10 bases matching TRBD1. The V gene's germline CDR1 is MGHRA and CDR2 YSYEKL. The CDR3 length is 15 residues. V shed 1 base, J shed 6 bases, and the junction held 5 bases outside the gene matches. CDR3 region: CASSQVPGTGDGYTF. The CDR3 DNA is TGCGCCAGCAGCCAAGTTCCCGGGACAGGGGATGGCTACACCTTC.

CDR3 amino acids: CASSQEGRGKSETQYF. For the CDR3, the DNA is TGCGCCAGCAGCCAAGAGGGTCGGGGGAAGTCTGAGACCCAGTACTTC. The chain couples TRBV4-1 to TRBJ2-5, with a tentative D call TRBD2 (6 bases). The germline V gene has CDR1 MGHRA and CDR2 YSYEKL. The CDR3 is made up of 16 amino acids. V dropped 0 bases and J dropped 5 bases, with 16 bases sitting between them.